This is a list of T cell receptor beta chains from one sample in a study of blood T cell repertoires in COVID-19. Sequenced by immunoSEQ multiplex PCR; TCRdb stores in-frame clones only, minus some. Among roughly 350,000 clones listed, more than 70% were seen once. The sequenced material came from peripheral blood. The receptors were sampled from a woman in her twenties or thirties with COVID-19, enrolled during active disease. Both conserved end residues are part of each CDR3. D genes are given only for firm matches. For some rows the clone size is stated as once, few or many, or as a class when expanded; others skip it.

.	TRBJ2-1	TRBV4-3	TRBD2	TGCGCCAGCAGCCGGGGACTAGCGGACAATGAGCAGTTCTTC	CASSRGLADNEQFF
.	TRBJ2-1	TRBV7-3	TRBD2	TGTGCCAGCAGCTTAATCGGGGGTCTAGCGGGAACTGAGCAGTTCTTC	CASSLIGGLAGTEQFF
.	TRBJ2-5	TRBV28	.	TGTGCCAGCAGTTTAAACTCGGAGACCCAGTACTTC	CASSLNSETQYF
.	TRBJ2-7	TRBV2	.	TGTGCCAGCAGCCAAGGGACACTAACCTACGAGCAGTACTTC	CASSQGTLTYEQYF
.	TRBJ1-2	TRBV9	.	TGTGCCAGCAGCGTAGGCAACAGGGTCCCGGGTCATGGCTACACCTTC	CASSVGNRVPGHGYTF
.	TRBJ2-2	TRBV6-6	.	TGTGCCAGCAGTTACTGGGGGCTCGGCACCGGGGAGCTGTTTTTT	CASSYWGLGTGELFF
.	TRBJ2-3	TRBV30	.	TGTGCCTGGAGTGTACAGGTGGTAGGTACGCAGTATTTT	CAWSVQVVGTQYF
few	TRBJ2-1	TRBV7-2	.	TGTGCCAGCAGCTTACCCGCCGGGGTAGGGAGTCCCAATGAGCAGTTCTTC	CASSLPAGVGSPNEQFF
.	TRBJ1-6	TRBV2	.	TGTGCCAGCATTGAGGACACAGCCTTGAATTCACCCCTCCACTTT	CASIEDTALNSPLHF
.	TRBJ2-2	TRBV7-3	.	TGTGCCAGCAGCCGTGGGCCCTCGAACACCGGGGAGCTGTTTTTT	CASSRGPSNTGELFF
.	TRBJ2-3	TRBV12-3/TRBV12-4	.	TGTGCCAGCAGGGCGGAGGAGTCAGATACGCAGTATTTT	CASRAEESDTQYF
.	TRBJ2-7	TRBV5-1	.	TGCGCCAGCAGCCGCGCCTACGAGCAGTACTTC	CASSRAYEQYF
.	TRBJ2-5	TRBV9	.	TGTGCCAGCAGCTCAGGGGTTCGTGAGACCCAGTACTTC	CASSSGVRETQYF
few	TRBJ2-1	TRBV4-3	.	TGCGCCAGCAGCACAAGCAGGGTCGGGGAGCAGTTCTTC	CASSTSRVGEQFF
once	TRBJ2-3	TRBV3-1/TRBV3-2	TRBD2	TGTGCCAGCAGCCAGAGGACTAGCGTAGCAGATACGCAGTATTTT	CASSQRTSVADTQYF
.	TRBJ1-6	TRBV6-6	.	TGTGCCAGCAGTTACTCGGGCTCGTCTTCACCCCTCCACTTT	CASSYSGSSSPLHF
.	TRBJ2-2	TRBV5-4	.	TGTGCCAGCAGCGGCGGGACAGCGGCGAACACCGGGGAGCTGTTTTTT	CASSGGTAANTGELFF
.	TRBJ2-5	TRBV7-2	.	TGTGCCAGCGCACGGGACGGGGGAGAGACCCAGTACTTC	CASARDGGETQYF
.	TRBJ1-2	TRBV29-1	TRBD1	TGCAGCGTAGAAGACAGGGGAGATGGCTACACCTTC	CSVEDRGDGYTF
few	TRBJ1-5	TRBV2	.	TGTGCCAGCAGTATCCAGGGGAAAAGCAATCAGCCCCAGCATTTT	CASSIQGKSNQPQHF
.	TRBJ2-3	TRBV16	TRBD2	TGTGCCAGCAGCCACCCCCCAGCGGGGTCAGATACGCAGTATTTT	CASSHPPAGSDTQYF
.	TRBJ2-1	TRBV7-3	.	TGTGCCAGCAGCTTAAATAGCTACAATGAGCAGTTCTTC	CASSLNSYNEQFF
.	TRBJ2-3	TRBV29-1	.	TGCAGCGCCTACAGGGACACAGATACGCAGTATTTT	CSAYRDTDTQYF
.	TRBJ2-7	TRBV28	TRBD2	TGTGCCAGCAGTCTCCGGTCTCTAGCGGGAGGAACCTACGAGCAGTACTTC	CASSLRSLAGGTYEQYF
.	TRBJ2-2	TRBV5-4	TRBD1	TGTGCCAGCAGCTCGGCACAGGGGGTGACCGGGGAGCTGTTTTTT	CASSSAQGVTGELFF
.	TRBJ2-2	TRBV2	TRBD2	TGTGCCAGCAGTGAGGTTTTAGCGGGAGGATCGTCGGGCGGGGAGCTGTTTTTT	CASSEVLAGGSSGGELFF
.	TRBJ2-5	TRBV4-3	TRBD2	TGCGCCAGCAGCCAAGCACCCGGGGGGGGGAACGGGGAGACCCAGTACTTC	CASSQAPGGGNGETQYF
few	TRBJ2-2	TRBV2	TRBD2	TGTGCCAGCAGCCAACTAGCGGGAGGACCCGGGGAGCTGTTTTTT	CASSQLAGGPGELFF
.	TRBJ1-1	TRBV30	TRBD1	TGTGCCTGGGCCACCTCAGGGGGCACTGAAGCTTTCTTT	CAWATSGGTEAFF
.	TRBJ2-3	TRBV5-1	TRBD2	TGCGCCAGCAGCGCTAGCGGGATCGTCACAGATACGCAGTATTTT	CASSASGIVTDTQYF
.	TRBJ2-1	TRBV5-6	TRBD2	TGTGCCAGCAGCTTTTACTCGGGGGGTGAGCAGTTCTTC	CASSFYSGGEQFF
.	TRBJ2-2	TRBV7-6	TRBD2	TGTGCCAGCAGCTGGGACCCCAGCGGACTAGCGGGAGTCGGGGAGCTGTTTTTT	CASSWDPSGLAGVGELFF
.	TRBJ2-3	TRBV7-2	TRBD2	TGTGCCAGCAGCTTAGTTGCGGGAGTCTCAGATACGCAGTATTTT	CASSLVAGVSDTQYF
.	TRBJ1-1	TRBV6-5	.	TGTGCCAGCAGGCTACAGGATATGAACACTGAAGCTTTCTTT	CASRLQDMNTEAFF
.	TRBJ2-5	TRBV3-1/TRBV3-2	.	TGTGCCAGCAGCCAAGTAGGGGTACCAGAGGACCCCCAAGAGACCCAGTACTTC	CASSQVGVPEDPQETQYF
.	TRBJ2-3	TRBV30	.	TGTGCCTGGAGTCTTTTCCGGACACCGTCCTCGAATACGCAGTATTTT	CAWSLFRTPSSNTQYF
.	TRBJ2-7	TRBV6-5	.	TGTGCCAGCAGTCCCGACAGCTCCTACGAGCAGTACTTC	CASSPDSSYEQYF
.	TRBJ2-2	TRBV5-1	.	TGCGCCAGCAGCGGAGGGACGTCGTCCCGGGGAGACACCGGGGAGCTGTTTTTT	CASSGGTSSRGDTGELFF
.	TRBJ1-1	TRBV6-1	TRBD1	TGTGCCAGCAGTGAAAGGGGACAGCCTGAAGCTTTCTTT	CASSERGQPEAFF